Listed below are T cell receptor beta chains from one sample, sequenced in a study of T-cell memory formation after mild COVID-19. TCRdb called the 5' RACE reads again in MiXCR, with one record for every CDR3 protein. The table records roughly 50,000 distinct CDR3 sequences, over 9% of them present only once. Material: PBMCs or a T cell subset sorted from them (not recorded which). These receptor sequences come from a man aged 18 to 35 who had mild COVID-19 (a few samples of this study predate the infection). Cell type and time point are not known. Both conserved end residues are part of each CDR3. A D gene is named only where the DNA matches it firmly. Clone size is given for some rows only: seen once, a few or many times, or a class if the clone is expanded.

DNA: TGCGCCAGCAGCCCCGGGAGCATAGTAGGAAATGAAAAACTGTTTTTT; CDR3: CASSPGSIVGNEKLFF; size: .; D: .; V: TRBV5-1; J: TRBJ1-4
DNA: TGTGCCAGCAGCTCCAGGACAGGGAGAGCTGGGGAGCTGTTTTTT; CDR3: CASSSRTGRAGELFF; size: many; D: TRBD1; V: TRBV7-2; J: TRBJ2-2
DNA: TGCAGCGCCGGGGACAGGTTAGCCAAAAACATTCAGTACTTC; CDR3: CSAGDRLAKNIQYF; size: many; D: TRBD1; V: TRBV29-1; J: TRBJ2-4
DNA: TGTGCCAGCAGCTTGTTGGCTAGCGGGGACACAGATACGCAGTATTTT; CDR3: CASSLLASGDTDTQYF; size: few; D: TRBD2; V: TRBV5-6; J: TRBJ2-3
DNA: TGTGCCAGCAGCTTAACCCCAGCGACCGGGGAGCTGTTTTTT; CDR3: CASSLTPATGELFF; size: many; D: .; V: TRBV7-2; J: TRBJ2-2
DNA: TGTGCCAGCAGCTTTGGCCCGAGCCAGAGAAACATTCAGTACTTC; CDR3: CASSFGPSQRNIQYF; size: many; D: .; V: TRBV7-9; J: TRBJ2-4
DNA: TGTGCCAGCAGCTTAGGGGCGACGGAAACTCTGTTTTTT; CDR3: CASSLGATETLFF; size: .; D: .; V: TRBV7-2; J: TRBJ1-4
DNA: TGTGCCAGCAGTTACGAGCACCAAGAGACCCAGTACTTC; CDR3: CASSYEHQETQYF; size: few; D: .; V: TRBV6-5; J: TRBJ2-5
DNA: TGTGCCAGCAGCTACTACCAGGGGGCCGGGGAGCTGTTTTTT; CDR3: CASSYYQGAGELFF; size: many; D: TRBD1; V: TRBV7-2; J: TRBJ2-2
DNA: TGTGCCAGCAGCCAATCACAGGACTATGGCTACACCTTC; CDR3: CASSQSQDYGYTF; size: once; D: .; V: TRBV12-3/TRBV12-4; J: TRBJ1-2
DNA: TGTGCCAGCAGCGTGACCGATCTAGCCTACGAGCAGTACTTC; CDR3: CASSVTDLAYEQYF; size: few; D: .; V: TRBV9; J: TRBJ2-7
DNA: TGTGCCAGCAGTTACAGCCGACCCCCGAACAATGAGCAGTTCTTC; CDR3: CASSYSRPPNNEQFF; size: many; D: .; V: TRBV7-8; J: TRBJ2-1
DNA: TGTGCCAGCAGCCCCCTAGTGGCATTACAGGGCATGGCTTTCTTT; CDR3: CASSPLVALQGMAFF; size: few; D: .; V: TRBV7-2; J: TRBJ1-1
DNA: TGTGCCAGCAGTCCCGAGGGAGGACAAGAGACCCAGTACTTC; CDR3: CASSPEGGQETQYF; size: .; D: .; V: TRBV6-2/TRBV6-3; J: TRBJ2-5
DNA: TGTGCCAGCAGCTACCCCAACGGGGGTGCCCGAAACACCATATATTTT; CDR3: CASSYPNGGARNTIYF; size: few; D: .; V: TRBV5-4; J: TRBJ1-3
DNA: TGCAGTGCAAGGCAGTCTCACATTTATAGCAATCAGCCCCAGCATTTT; CDR3: CSARQSHIYSNQPQHF; size: .; D: .; V: TRBV20-1; J: TRBJ1-5
DNA: TGCAGTGCTTGGGACAGGGTCGATGGCAATCAGCCCCAGCATTTT; CDR3: CSAWDRVDGNQPQHF; size: .; D: TRBD1; V: TRBV20-1; J: TRBJ1-5
DNA: TGTGCCAGCAGCTTGGGCGGGGGGCACCAAGAGACCCAGTACTTC; CDR3: CASSLGGGHQETQYF; size: .; D: TRBD2; V: TRBV7-9; J: TRBJ2-5